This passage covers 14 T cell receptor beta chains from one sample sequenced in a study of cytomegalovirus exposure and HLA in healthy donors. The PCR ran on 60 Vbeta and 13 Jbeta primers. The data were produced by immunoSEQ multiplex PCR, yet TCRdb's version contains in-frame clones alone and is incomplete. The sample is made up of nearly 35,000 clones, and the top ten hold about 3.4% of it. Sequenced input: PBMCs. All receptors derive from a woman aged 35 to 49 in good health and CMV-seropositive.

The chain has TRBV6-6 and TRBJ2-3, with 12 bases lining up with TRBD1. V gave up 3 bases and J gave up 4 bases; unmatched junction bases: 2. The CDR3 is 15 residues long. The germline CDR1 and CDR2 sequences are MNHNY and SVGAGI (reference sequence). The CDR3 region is CASSYGTGGSDTQYF. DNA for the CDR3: TGTGCCAGCAGTTATGGGACAGGGGGCTCAGATACGCAGTATTTT.

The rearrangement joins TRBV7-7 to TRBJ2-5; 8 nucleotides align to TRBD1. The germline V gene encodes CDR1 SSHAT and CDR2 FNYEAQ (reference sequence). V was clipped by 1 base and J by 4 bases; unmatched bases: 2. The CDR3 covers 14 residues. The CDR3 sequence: CASSLDRGTETQYF. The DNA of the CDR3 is TGTGCCAGCAGCTTAGACAGGGGGACAGAGACCCAGTACTTC.

The CDR3 DNA reads TGTGCCTGGAGTGAATCCCGTGTCGGTACGCAGTATTTT. It yields the protein CAWSESRVGTQYF. V is TRBV30 and J is TRBJ2-3; D gene ambiguous. CDR3 length: 13 amino acids. V was trimmed by 1 base and J by 8 bases, leaving 13 bases between them. In germline, CDR1 is GTSNPN, CDR2 SVGIG (reference sequence).

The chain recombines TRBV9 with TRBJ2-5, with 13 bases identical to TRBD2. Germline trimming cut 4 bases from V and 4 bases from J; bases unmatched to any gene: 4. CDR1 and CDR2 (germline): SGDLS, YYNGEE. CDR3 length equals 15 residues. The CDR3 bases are TGTGCCAGCAGCCACGGACTAGCGGGAGTAGAGACCCAGTACTTC. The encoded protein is CASSHGLAGVETQYF.

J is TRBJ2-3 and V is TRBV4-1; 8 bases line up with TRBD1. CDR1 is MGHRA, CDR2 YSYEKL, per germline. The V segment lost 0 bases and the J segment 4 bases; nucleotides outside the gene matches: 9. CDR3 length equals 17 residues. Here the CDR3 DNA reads TGCGCCAGCAGCCAAGACCCCCCGGGACAGGAGGCAGATACGCAGTATTTT. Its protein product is CASSQDPPGQEADTQYF.

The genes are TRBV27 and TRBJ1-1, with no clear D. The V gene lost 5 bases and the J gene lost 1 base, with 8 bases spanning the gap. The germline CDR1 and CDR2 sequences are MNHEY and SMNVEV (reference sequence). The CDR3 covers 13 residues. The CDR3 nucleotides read TGTGCCAGCAGTCGTTTGGCGAACACTGAAGCTTTCTTT. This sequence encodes CASSRLANTEAFF.

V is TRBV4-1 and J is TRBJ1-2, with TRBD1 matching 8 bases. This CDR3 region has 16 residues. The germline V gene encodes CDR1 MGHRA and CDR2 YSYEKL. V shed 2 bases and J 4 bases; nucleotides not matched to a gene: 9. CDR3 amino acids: CASSQFPGDRPYGYTF. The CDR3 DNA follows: TGCGCCAGCAGCCAATTCCCGGGGGACAGGCCCTATGGCTACACCTTC.

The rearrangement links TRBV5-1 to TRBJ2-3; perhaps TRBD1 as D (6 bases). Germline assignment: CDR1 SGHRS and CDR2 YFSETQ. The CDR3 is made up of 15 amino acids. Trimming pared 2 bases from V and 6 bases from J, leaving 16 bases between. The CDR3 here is CASSFGGYQGDTQYF. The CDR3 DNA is TGCGCCAGCAGCTTTGGGGGTTACCAGGGGGATACGCAGTATTTT.

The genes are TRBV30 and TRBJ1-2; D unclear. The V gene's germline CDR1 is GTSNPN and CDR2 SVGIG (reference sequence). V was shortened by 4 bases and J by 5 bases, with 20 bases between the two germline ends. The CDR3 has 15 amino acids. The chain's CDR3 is CAWNNGLGGWYGYTF. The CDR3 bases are TGTGCCTGGAACAACGGGTTGGGCGGGTGGTATGGCTACACCTTC.

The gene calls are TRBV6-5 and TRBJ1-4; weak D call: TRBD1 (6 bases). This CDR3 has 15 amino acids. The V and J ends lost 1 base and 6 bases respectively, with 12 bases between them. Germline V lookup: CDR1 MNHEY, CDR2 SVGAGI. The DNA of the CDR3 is TGTGCCAGCAGTTACTGGGGGGGCGCAGATGAAAAACTGTTTTTT. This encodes CASSYWGGADEKLFF.

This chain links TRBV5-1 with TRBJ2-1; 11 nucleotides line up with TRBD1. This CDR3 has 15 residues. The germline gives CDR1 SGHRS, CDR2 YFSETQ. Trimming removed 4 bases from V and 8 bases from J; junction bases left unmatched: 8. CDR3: CASSIPGQGGDEQFF. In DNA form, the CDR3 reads TGCGCCAGCAGCATTCCGGGACAGGGGGGCGATGAGCAGTTCTTC.

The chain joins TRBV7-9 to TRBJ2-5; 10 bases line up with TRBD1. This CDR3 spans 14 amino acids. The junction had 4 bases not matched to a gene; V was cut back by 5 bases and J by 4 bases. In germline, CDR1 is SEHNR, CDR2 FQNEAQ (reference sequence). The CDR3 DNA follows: TGTGCCAGCAGCGAGACAGGGGGCGTAGAGACCCAGTACTTC. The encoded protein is CASSETGGVETQYF.

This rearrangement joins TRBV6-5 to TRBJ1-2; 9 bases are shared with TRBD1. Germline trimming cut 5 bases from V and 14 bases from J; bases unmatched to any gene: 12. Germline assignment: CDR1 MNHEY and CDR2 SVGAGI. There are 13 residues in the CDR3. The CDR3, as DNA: TGTGCCAGCAGTCCCGCCGGGACAGGGACTTTGACCTTC. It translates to CASSPAGTGTLTF.

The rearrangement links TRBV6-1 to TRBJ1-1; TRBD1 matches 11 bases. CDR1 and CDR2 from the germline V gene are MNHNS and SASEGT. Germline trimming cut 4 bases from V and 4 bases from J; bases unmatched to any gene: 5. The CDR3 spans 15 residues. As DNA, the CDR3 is TGTGCCAGCAGTGGAAGGGACAGGGGGACCACTGAAGCTTTCTTT. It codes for CASSGRDRGTTEAFF.